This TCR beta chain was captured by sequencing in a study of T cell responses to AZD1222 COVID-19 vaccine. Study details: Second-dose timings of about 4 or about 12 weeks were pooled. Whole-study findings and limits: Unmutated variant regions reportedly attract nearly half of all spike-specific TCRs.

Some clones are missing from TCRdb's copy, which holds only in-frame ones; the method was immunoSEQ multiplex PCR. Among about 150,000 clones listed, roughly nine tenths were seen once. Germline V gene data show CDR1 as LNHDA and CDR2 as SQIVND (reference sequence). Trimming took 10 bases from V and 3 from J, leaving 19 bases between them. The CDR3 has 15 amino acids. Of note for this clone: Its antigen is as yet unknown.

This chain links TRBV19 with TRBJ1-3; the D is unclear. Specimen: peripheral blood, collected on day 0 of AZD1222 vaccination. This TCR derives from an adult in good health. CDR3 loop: CATRFKGVGGNTIYF. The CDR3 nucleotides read TGTGCCACCCGCTTCAAAGGCGTTGGTGGAAACACCATATATTTT.